This T cell receptor beta chain was captured by sequencing in a study of OX40 agonist ivuxolimab in advanced cancers. Study-wide results and limits: Averaging showed that CD8+ T cells had more expanded clones than CD4+ did. At 0.1 to 3.0 mg/kg and by week 6, clonal expansion occurred in CD4+ and CD8+ blood T cells.

Profiled with immunoSEQ multiplex PCR; TCRdb holds only in-frame clones, not every one. The sample contains about 21,000 clones, roughly 83% of which appear only once. Patients with autoimmune history or systemic immunosuppression were excluded. Blood sampling took place at baseline, cycle 4 day 1, and cycle 7 day 1. A word on this clone: Its antigen remains unidentified.

The length of the CDR3 is 15 residues. With V trimmed by 3 bases and J by 4 bases, 4 bases remained unmatched. The germline gives CDR1 MNHEY, CDR2 SMNVEV (reference sequence). Here the sequenced sample was CD4+ or CD8+ T cells sorted from blood, taken in a trial of the OX40 agonist ivuxolimab. The chain is built from TRBV27 and TRBJ2-2, with 8 positions matching TRBD2. This receptor was identified in an adult with an advanced solid tumor such as melanoma, head and neck, liver or kidney cancer. The CDR3 is CASSFGLAATGELFF. For the CDR3, the DNA is TGTGCCAGCAGTTTCGGACTAGCAGCCACCGGGGAGCTGTTTTTT.